These 23 T cell receptor beta chains originate from one sample sequenced in a study of T cell changes during pregnancy in multiple sclerosis (dated by TCRdb to about 2019). Receptors were amplified or captured by the immunoSEQ multiplex PCR assay. Held by TCRdb, this immuneACCESS table contains in-frame sequences only and omits some clones. Under half of the omission traces to an unresolved V gene where checked; the cause of the rest is unknown. Recorded for this sample are about 22,000 clones; roughly nine tenths of them occurred a single time. Over 0.55% of the sample goes to the ten largest clones. Sequenced material: CD4+ T cells from peripheral blood mononuclear cells, taken in the third trimester of pregnancy. The receptor source for this set is a female donor in good health, enrolled as a control in a pregnancy study.

The V and J genes are TRBV29-1 and TRBJ1-2; TRBD1 agrees at 8 bases. Germline V gene data show CDR1 as SQVTM and CDR2 as ANQGSEA. The CDR3 is 12 amino acids. The ends lost 7 bases at V and 8 bases at J; junction bases unmatched: 9. In DNA form, the CDR3 reads TGCAGCGCTGGTGACAGGGGAGAAGGCTACACCTTC. Translated: CSAGDRGEGYTF.

The rearrangement joins TRBV7-9 to TRBJ2-1, with 7 bases matching TRBD2. The CDR3 is 15 amino acids. The germline CDR1 and CDR2 sequences are SEHNR and FQNEAQ (reference sequence). With V trimmed by 5 bases and J by 4 bases, 8 bases remained unmatched. CDR3 residues: CASSPLGRGYNEQFF. The CDR3 region has the DNA TGTGCCAGCAGCCCACTAGGGAGGGGATACAATGAGCAGTTCTTC.

The genes are TRBV5-1 and TRBJ2-5, with TRBD2 as a possible D gene (5 bases). V lost 0 bases, J lost 2 bases, and 14 bases lay in between. The length of the CDR3 is 16 residues. The germline V gene has CDR1 SGHRS and CDR2 YFSETQ. The CDR3 sequence: CASSLGPQRRQETQYF. The CDR3 DNA sequence: TGCGCCAGCAGCTTGGGCCCCCAGCGGAGGCAAGAGACCCAGTACTTC.

The chain has TRBV11-2 and TRBJ2-7; 9 positions match TRBD2. V shed 1 base and J 2 bases; nucleotides not matched to a gene: 3. CDR1 SGHAT and CDR2 FQNNGV come from the germline V gene. The length of the CDR3 is 15 residues. The chain's CDR3 is CASSLGTSDTYEQYF. CDR3 sequence (DNA): TGTGCCAGCAGCTTAGGGACTAGCGATACCTACGAGCAGTACTTC. The full variable domain, in which reference TRBV11-2 and TRBJ2-7 provide the parts outside the CDR3, is EAGVAQSPRYKIIEKRQSVAFWCNPISGHATLYWYQQILGQGPKLLIQFQNNGVVDDSQLPKDRFSAERLKGVDSTLKIQPAKLEDSAVYLCASSLGTSDTYEQYFGPGTRLTVT.

The chain is built from TRBV5-4 and TRBJ2-2, with D perhaps matching TRBD2 (6 bases). This CDR3 is 15 amino acids long. Germline V gives CDR1 SGHNT, CDR2 YYREEE (reference sequence). Trimming left V 3 bases short and J 5 bases short, with 14 bases between. CDR3 nucleotides: TGTGCCAGCAGCTCGCGGGGCTCGGGAACCGGGGAGCTGTTTTTT. It codes for CASSSRGSGTGELFF.

The chain has TRBV9 and TRBJ2-7; perhaps TRBD2 as D (6 bases). Germline CDR1 and CDR2: SGDLS and YYNGEE. Trimming removed 0 bases at V and 6 bases at J, with 10 bases between. The CDR3 runs 13 residues. The CDR3 DNA reads as TGTGCCAGCAGCGTAGTCCTCGGGGGCGAGCAGTACTTC. As protein: CASSVVLGGEQYF. Drawing the rest from reference TRBV9 and TRBJ2-7, the complete variable domain is DSGVTQTPKHLITATGQRVTLRCSPRSGDLSVYWYQQSLDQGLQFLIQYYNGEERAKGNILERFSAQQFPDLHSELNLSSLELGDSALYFCASSVVLGGEQYFGPGTRLTVT.

The sample holds one count of this clone. The chain uses TRBV7-3 and TRBJ2-5; a weak D match, TRBD2 (6 bases). This CDR3 region has 14 residues. The V and J ends lost 6 bases and 3 bases respectively, with 14 bases between them. Germline CDR1 SGHTA, CDR2 FQGTGA. The CDR3 loop is CASRAEGSKETQYF. DNA of the CDR3: TGTGCCAGCAGGGCGGAGGGGAGCAAAGAGACCCAGTACTTC.

CDR3 sequence: CASSVGPQETQYF. In DNA, the CDR3 is TGTGCCAGCAGCGTTGGGCCCCAAGAGACCCAGTACTTC. The gene calls are TRBV9 and TRBJ2-5; D is undetermined. The V and J ends lost 2 bases and 1 base respectively, with 6 bases between them. This CDR3 contains 13 residues. Germline lookup yields CDR1 SGDLS and CDR2 YYNGEE.

The chain recombines TRBV4-3 with TRBJ2-5; 11 nucleotides match TRBD2. The CDR3 has 16 amino acids. Germline loops: CDR1 LGHNA, CDR2 YSLEER. After removal of 3 bases from V and 5 bases from J, the junction contained 8 bases not matched to a gene. The CDR3 sequence is CASSHPTSGVGETQYF. DNA of the CDR3: TGCGCCAGCAGCCACCCGACTAGCGGGGTCGGGGAGACCCAGTACTTC.

V usage is TRBV29-1 and J usage is TRBJ2-7; 10 nucleotides match TRBD2. Germline loops: CDR1 SQVTM, CDR2 ANQGSEA. The trim removed 7 bases at V and 3 bases at J, leaving 3 bases unmatched. This CDR3 spans 12 amino acids. Written as DNA, the CDR3 is TGCAGCGCTAGCGGGGGTGGCTACGAGCAGTACTTC. The encoded protein is CSASGGGYEQYF.

V and J are TRBV5-4 and TRBJ2-3; 13 bases line up with TRBD2. The trim removed 0 bases at V and 3 bases at J, leaving 1 base unmatched. CDR1 is SGHNT and CDR2 is YYREEE in the germline V gene (reference sequence). The CDR3 is 16 residues long. CDR3 DNA sequence: TGTGCCAGCAGCTTGGGACTAGCGGGAGGAACAGATACGCAGTATTTT. The encoded protein is CASSLGLAGGTDTQYF.

V usage is TRBV11-2 and J usage is TRBJ2-3; 13 bases fit TRBD2. The CDR3 runs to 19 residues. Germline CDR1 reads SGHAT; CDR2 reads FQNNGV. J lost 3 bases, V lost 4 bases, and 13 bases had no gene match. The CDR3 spells CASSYGTSGVAISTDTQYF. The CDR3 DNA follows: TGTGCCAGCAGCTACGGGACTAGCGGGGTGGCGATCTCTACAGATACGCAGTATTTT.

The rearrangement joins TRBV18 to TRBJ2-7; TRBD1 agrees at 7 bases. The CDR3 is made up of 13 amino acids. From germline, CDR1 is KGHSH and CDR2 LQKENI. After removal of 6 bases from V and 7 bases from J, the junction contained 9 bases not matched to a gene. The DNA of the CDR3 is TGTGCCAGCTCGACGCGACAGGGTGAAGAGCAGTACTTC. It codes for CASSTRQGEEQYF.

J is TRBJ2-6 and V is TRBV19; weak D call: TRBD1 (5 bases). CDR3 length: 15 residues. V lost 1 base to trimming and J lost 2 bases, with 6 bases between them. Germline CDR1 and CDR2: LNHDA and SQIVND (reference sequence). The CDR3 region is CASSIGGTGANVLTF. CDR3 nucleotide sequence: TGTGCCAGTAGTATAGGGGGCACTGGGGCCAACGTCCTGACTTTC.

For this clone: At the DNA level, this CDR3 is encoded by other sequences in the same sample as well. The chain links TRBV15 to TRBJ1-6; TRBD1 might be the D (5 bases). The CDR3 loop spans 13 amino acids. Germline V gene lookup returns CDR1 LNHNV and CDR2 YYDKDF (reference sequence). Trimming stripped 0 bases from V and 8 bases from J, with 5 bases between. The CDR3 DNA is TGTGCCACCAGCAGAGACAGGGATTCACCCCTCCACTTT. Protein product: CATSRDRDSPLHF.

The rearrangement uses TRBV7-3 and TRBJ1-2; a possible D gene is TRBD1 (6 bases). The CDR3 covers 15 residues. Germline V gene data show CDR1 as SGHTA and CDR2 as FQGTGA. V lost 5 bases to trimming and J lost 6 bases, with 19 bases between them. This CDR3 reads CASSRTPDRDDGYTF. The CDR3 DNA is TGTGCCAGCAGCCGTACCCCGGACAGAGACGATGGCTACACCTTC. Drawing the rest from reference TRBV7-3 and TRBJ1-2, the complete variable domain is GAGVSQTPSNKVTEKGKYVELRCDPISGHTALYWYRQSLGQGPEFLIYFQGTGAADDSGLPNDRFFAVRPEGSVSTLKIQRTERGDSAVYLCASSRTPDRDDGYTFGSGTRLTVV.

This clone has a single count. The V and J genes are TRBV2 and TRBJ1-2, with D tentatively TRBD1 (6 bases). The CDR3 is 13 residues long. Germline CDR1 and CDR2: SNHLY and FYNNEI. Deletions cut 5 bases from V and 8 bases from J, with 15 bases between. The DNA for the CDR3 is TGTGCCAGCAGTCCCCAAAGGGGGGGCGGCTACACCTTC. It translates to CASSPQRGGGYTF. Looking up the rest from reference TRBV2 and TRBJ1-2 gives the full variable domain: EPEVTQTPSHQVTQMGQEVILRCVPISNHLYFYWYRQILGQKVEFLVSFYNNEISEKSEIFDDQFSVERPDGSNFTLKIRSTKLEDSAMYFCASSPQRGGGYTFGSGTRLTVV.

The V and J genes are TRBV10-2 and TRBJ2-2; 9 nucleotides align to TRBD2. V was clipped by 7 bases and J by 2 bases; unmatched bases: 8. The CDR3 runs to 16 residues. Germline-derived CDR1 and CDR2 are WSHSY and SAAADI. The CDR3 region is CASIGGGRANTGELFF. The CDR3 DNA reads TGCGCCAGCATTGGAGGCGGGAGGGCCAACACCGGGGAGCTGTTTTTT.

The rearrangement uses TRBV7-2 and TRBJ2-5; 7 nucleotides align to TRBD2. Germline V gene lookup returns CDR1 SGHTA and CDR2 FQGNSA. This CDR3 is built from 15 residues. Germline trimming cut 0 bases from V and 2 bases from J; bases unmatched to any gene: 3. The CDR3 loop reads CASSLARTSQETQYF. CDR3 coding DNA: TGTGCCAGCAGCTTAGCAAGGACTAGTCAAGAGACCCAGTACTTC. Drawing the rest from reference TRBV7-2 and TRBJ2-5, the complete variable domain is GAGVSQSPSNKVTEKGKDVELRCDPISGHTALYWYRQSLGQGLEFLIYFQGNSAPDKSGLPSDRFSAERTGGSVSTLTIQRTQQEDSAVYLCASSLARTSQETQYFGPGTRLLVL.

The V and J genes are TRBV7-3 and TRBJ2-2, with 8 bases identical to TRBD1. J lost 5 bases, V lost 9 bases, and 17 bases had no gene match. CDR3 length: 17 amino acids. Germline loops: CDR1 SGHTA, CDR2 FQGTGA. CDR3 sequence reads: CASSPRIRGLGTGELFF. CDR3 DNA sequence: TGTGCCAGTTCACCTCGTATCAGGGGGCTAGGGACCGGGGAGCTGTTTTTT.

The rearrangement uses TRBV27 and TRBJ1-4; D ambiguous. Germline CDR1 MNHEY, CDR2 SMNVEV (reference sequence). The CDR3 totals 14 residues. V was pared by 4 bases and J by 5 bases, with 11 bases between. CDR3 region: CASSSNELNEKLFF. The CDR3 nucleotides are TGTGCCAGCAGTTCCAACGAGCTGAATGAAAAACTGTTTTTT. The entire variable domain, with the rest obtained from reference TRBV27 and TRBJ1-4, is as follows: EAQVTQNPRYLITVTGKKLTVTCSQNMNHEYMSWYRQDPGLGLRQIYYSMNVEVTDKGDVPEGYKVSRKEKRNFPLILESPSPNQTSLYFCASSSNELNEKLFFGSGTQLSVL.

The V gene is TRBV7-2, the J gene TRBJ1-4, with TRBD1 matching over 9 bases. Germline lookup yields CDR1 SGHTA and CDR2 FQGNSA. There are 14 residues in the CDR3. Trimming cost V 4 bases and J 8 bases; bases outside gene matches: 5. The CDR3 is CASSSMDRGEKLFF. The CDR3 nucleotides are TGTGCCAGCAGCTCAATGGACAGGGGCGAAAAACTGTTTTTT. Using reference TRBV7-2 and TRBJ1-4 for the parts outside the CDR3, the full variable domain is GAGVSQSPSNKVTEKGKDVELRCDPISGHTALYWYRQSLGQGLEFLIYFQGNSAPDKSGLPSDRFSAERTGGSVSTLTIQRTQQEDSAVYLCASSSMDRGEKLFFGSGTQLSVL.

The V and J genes are TRBV28 and TRBJ2-6, with D hard to call. Looked up from germline, CDR1 is MDHEN and CDR2 is SYDVKM. The CDR3 length is 13 residues. V lost 4 bases and J 13 bases, leaving 14 bases between the germline ends. The CDR3 reads CASSSYSNVVLTF. The CDR3 coding sequence is TGTGCCAGCAGTTCCTACTCCAACGTTGTCCTGACTTTC.